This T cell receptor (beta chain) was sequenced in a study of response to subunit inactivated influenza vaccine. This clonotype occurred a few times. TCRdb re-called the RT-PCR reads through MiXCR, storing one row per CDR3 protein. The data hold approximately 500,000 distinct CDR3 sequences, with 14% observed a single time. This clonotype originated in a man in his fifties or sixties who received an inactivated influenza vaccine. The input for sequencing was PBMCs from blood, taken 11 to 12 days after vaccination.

CDR3 region: CAIRETNTGELFF. As DNA, the CDR3 is TGTGCCATCAGGGAGACAAACACCGGGGAGCTGTTTTTT. The chain recombines TRBV10-3 with TRBJ2-2; D gene uncertain. There are 13 residues in the CDR3. Germline assignment: CDR1 ENHRY and CDR2 SYGVKD. With 6 bases removed from V and 2 bases from J, the gap between germline ends came to 7 bases.